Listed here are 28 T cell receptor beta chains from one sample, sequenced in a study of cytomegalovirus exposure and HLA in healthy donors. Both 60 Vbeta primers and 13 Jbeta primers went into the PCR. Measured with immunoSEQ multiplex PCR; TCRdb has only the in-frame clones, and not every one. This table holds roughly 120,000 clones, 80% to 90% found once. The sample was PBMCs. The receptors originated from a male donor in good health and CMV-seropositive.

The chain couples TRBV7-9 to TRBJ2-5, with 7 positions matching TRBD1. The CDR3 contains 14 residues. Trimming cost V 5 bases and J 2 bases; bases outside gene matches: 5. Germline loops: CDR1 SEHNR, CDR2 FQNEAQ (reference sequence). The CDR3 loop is CASSMGTDQETQYF. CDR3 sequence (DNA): TGTGCCAGCAGCATGGGGACAGATCAAGAGACCCAGTACTTC.

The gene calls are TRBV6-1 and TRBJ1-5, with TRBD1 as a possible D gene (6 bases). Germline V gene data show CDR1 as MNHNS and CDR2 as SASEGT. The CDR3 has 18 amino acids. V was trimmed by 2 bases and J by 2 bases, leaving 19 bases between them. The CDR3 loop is CASSEFPTGTGGNQPQHF. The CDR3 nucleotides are TGTGCCAGCAGTGAATTCCCCACAGGGACCGGTGGCAATCAGCCCCAGCATTTT.

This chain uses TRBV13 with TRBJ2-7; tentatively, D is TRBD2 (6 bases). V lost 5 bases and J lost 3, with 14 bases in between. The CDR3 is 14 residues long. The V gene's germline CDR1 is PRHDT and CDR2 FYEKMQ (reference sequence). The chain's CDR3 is CASSLRDFRYEQYF. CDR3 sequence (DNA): TGTGCCAGCAGCCTCCGGGACTTCCGCTACGAGCAGTACTTC.

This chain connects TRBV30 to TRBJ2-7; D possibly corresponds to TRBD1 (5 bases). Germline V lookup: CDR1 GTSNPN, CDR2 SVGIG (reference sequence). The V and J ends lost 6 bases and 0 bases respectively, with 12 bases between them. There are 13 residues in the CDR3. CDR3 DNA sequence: TGTGCCTGCGGTAGGGGTCGCTCCTACGAGCAGTACTTC. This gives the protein CACGRGRSYEQYF.

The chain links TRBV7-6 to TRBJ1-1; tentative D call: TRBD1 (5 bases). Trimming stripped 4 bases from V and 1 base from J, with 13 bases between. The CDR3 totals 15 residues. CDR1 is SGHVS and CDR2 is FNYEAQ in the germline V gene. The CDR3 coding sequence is TGTGCCAGCAGCTCAAGATATACAGGGAACACTGAAGCTTTCTTT. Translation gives CASSSRYTGNTEAFF. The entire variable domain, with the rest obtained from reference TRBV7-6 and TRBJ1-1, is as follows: GAGVSQSPRYKVTKRGQDVALRCDPISGHVSLYWYRQALGQGPEFLTYFNYEAQQDKSGLPNDRFSAERPEGSISTLTIQRTEQRDSAMYRCASSSRYTGNTEAFFGQGTRLTVV.

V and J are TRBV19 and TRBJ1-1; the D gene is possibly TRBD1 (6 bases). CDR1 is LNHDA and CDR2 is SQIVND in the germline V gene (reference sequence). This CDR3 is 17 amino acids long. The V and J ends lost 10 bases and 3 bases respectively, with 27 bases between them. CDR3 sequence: CATSRGGAMTMDTEAFF. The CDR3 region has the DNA TGTGCCACGTCCAGGGGAGGGGCGATGACGATGGACACTGAAGCTTTCTTT.

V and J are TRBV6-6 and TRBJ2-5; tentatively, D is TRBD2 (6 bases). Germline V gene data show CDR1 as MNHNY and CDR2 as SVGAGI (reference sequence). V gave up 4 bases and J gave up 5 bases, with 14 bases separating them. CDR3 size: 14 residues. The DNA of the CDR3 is TGTGCCAGCAGTTTCGCGGGGAGCCGGGAGACCCAGTACTTC. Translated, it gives CASSFAGSRETQYF.

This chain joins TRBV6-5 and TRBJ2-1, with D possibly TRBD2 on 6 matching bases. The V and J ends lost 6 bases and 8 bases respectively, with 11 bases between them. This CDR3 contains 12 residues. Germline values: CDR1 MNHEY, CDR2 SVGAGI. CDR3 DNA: TGTGCCAGCAGATCTAGCGTCGATGAGCAGTTCTTC. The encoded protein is CASRSSVDEQFF.

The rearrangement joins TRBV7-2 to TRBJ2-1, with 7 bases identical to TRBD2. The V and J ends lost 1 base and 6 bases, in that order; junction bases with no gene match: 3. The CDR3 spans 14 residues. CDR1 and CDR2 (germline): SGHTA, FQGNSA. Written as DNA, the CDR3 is TGTGCCAGCAGCTTAGATTGGACTAGCAATGAGCAGTTCTTC. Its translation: CASSLDWTSNEQFF.

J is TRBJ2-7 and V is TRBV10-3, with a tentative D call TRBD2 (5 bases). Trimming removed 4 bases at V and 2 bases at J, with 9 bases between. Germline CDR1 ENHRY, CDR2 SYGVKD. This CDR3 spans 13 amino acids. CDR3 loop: CAISGSVAYEQYF. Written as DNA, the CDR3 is TGTGCCATCAGTGGTAGCGTGGCCTACGAGCAGTACTTC.

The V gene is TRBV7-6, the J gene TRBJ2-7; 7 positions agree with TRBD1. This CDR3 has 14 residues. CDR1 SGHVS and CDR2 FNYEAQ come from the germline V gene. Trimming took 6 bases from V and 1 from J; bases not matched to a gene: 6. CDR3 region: CASSKPGQSYEQYF. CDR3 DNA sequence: TGTGCCAGCAGTAAACCGGGACAGTCCTACGAGCAGTACTTC.

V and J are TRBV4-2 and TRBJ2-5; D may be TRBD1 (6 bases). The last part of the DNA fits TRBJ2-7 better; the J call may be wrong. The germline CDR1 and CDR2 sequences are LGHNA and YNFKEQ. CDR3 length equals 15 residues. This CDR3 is CASSPRQEQAYEQYF. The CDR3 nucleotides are TGTGCCAGCAGCCCCCGACAGGAGCAGGCCTACGAGCAGTACTTC.

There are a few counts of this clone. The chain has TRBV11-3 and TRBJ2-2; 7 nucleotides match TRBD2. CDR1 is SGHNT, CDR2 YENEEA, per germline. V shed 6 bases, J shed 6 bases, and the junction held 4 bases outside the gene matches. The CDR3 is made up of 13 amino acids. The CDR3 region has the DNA TGTGCCAGCAGTGGAACTAGCGCCGGGGAGCTGTTTTTT. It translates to CASSGTSAGELFF.

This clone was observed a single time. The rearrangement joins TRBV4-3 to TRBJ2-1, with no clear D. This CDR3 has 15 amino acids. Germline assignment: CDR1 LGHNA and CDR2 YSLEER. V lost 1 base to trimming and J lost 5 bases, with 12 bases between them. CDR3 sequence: CASSQGASTNNEQFF. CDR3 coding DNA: TGCGCCAGCAGCCAAGGCGCTAGTACGAACAATGAGCAGTTCTTC.

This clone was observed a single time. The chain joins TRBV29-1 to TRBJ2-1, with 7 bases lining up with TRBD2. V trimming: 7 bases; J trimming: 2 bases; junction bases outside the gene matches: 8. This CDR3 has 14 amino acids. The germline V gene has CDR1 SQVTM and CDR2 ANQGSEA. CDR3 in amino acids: CSGDEGGPYNEQFF. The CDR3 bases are TGCAGCGGGGATGAGGGAGGGCCCTACAATGAGCAGTTCTTC.

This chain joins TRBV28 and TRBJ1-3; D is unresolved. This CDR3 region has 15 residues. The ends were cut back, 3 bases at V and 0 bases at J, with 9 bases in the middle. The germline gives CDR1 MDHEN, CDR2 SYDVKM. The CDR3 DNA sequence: TGTGCCAGCAGTTTCATGACATACTCTGGAAACACCATATATTTT. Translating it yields CASSFMTYSGNTIYF.

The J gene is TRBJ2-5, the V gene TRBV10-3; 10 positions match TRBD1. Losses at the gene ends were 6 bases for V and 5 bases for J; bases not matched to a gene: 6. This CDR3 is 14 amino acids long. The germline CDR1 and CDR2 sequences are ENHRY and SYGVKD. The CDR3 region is CAIRPGQGSETQYF. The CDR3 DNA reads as TGTGCCATCAGACCGGGACAGGGGAGTGAGACCCAGTACTTC.

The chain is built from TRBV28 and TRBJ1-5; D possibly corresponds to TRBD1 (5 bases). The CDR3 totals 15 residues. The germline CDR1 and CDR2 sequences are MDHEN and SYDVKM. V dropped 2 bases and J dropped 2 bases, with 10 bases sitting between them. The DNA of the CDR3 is TGTGCCAGCAGTTTAAGGGGCCAAGGCAATCAGCCCCAGCATTTT. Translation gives CASSLRGQGNQPQHF.

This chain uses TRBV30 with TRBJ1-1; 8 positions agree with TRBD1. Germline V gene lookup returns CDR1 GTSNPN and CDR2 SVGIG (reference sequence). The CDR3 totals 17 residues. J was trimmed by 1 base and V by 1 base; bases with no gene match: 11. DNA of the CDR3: TGTGCCTGGAGTGACATCCTCCAGGGGGCCGCGAACACTGAAGCTTTCTTT. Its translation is CAWSDILQGAANTEAFF.

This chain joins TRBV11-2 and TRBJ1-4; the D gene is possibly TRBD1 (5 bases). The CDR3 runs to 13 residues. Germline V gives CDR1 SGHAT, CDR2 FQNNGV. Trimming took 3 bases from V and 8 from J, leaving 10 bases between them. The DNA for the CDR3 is TGTGCCAGCAGCTTCCTCCGGGGGGAAAAACTGTTTTTT. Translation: CASSFLRGEKLFF.

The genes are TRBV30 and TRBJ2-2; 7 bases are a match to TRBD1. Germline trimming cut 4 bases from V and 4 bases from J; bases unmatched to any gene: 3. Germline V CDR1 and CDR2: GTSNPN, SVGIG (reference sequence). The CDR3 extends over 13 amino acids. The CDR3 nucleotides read TGTGCCTGGATGGCAGGGGGCACCGGGGAGCTGTTTTTT. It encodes CAWMAGGTGELFF.

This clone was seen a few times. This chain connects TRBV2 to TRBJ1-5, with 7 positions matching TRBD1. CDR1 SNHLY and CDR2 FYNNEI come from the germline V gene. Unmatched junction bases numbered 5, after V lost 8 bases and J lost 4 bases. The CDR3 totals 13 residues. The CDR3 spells CASVQGENQPQHF. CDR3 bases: TGTGCCAGCGTCCAGGGGGAGAATCAGCCCCAGCATTTT.

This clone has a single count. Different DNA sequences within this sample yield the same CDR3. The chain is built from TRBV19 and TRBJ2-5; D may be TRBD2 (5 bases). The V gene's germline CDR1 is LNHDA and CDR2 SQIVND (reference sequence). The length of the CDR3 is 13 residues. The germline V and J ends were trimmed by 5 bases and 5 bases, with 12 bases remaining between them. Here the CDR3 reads CASSLTSLETQYF. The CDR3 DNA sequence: TGTGCCAGTAGTCTTACTAGTCTGGAGACCCAGTACTTC.

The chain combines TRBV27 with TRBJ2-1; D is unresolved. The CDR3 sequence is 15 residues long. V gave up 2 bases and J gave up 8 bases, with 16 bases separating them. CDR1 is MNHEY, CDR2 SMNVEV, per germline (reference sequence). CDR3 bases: TGTGCCAGCAGTTTAAAAGAGCCCCTACTCGATGAGCAGTTCTTC. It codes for CASSLKEPLLDEQFF.

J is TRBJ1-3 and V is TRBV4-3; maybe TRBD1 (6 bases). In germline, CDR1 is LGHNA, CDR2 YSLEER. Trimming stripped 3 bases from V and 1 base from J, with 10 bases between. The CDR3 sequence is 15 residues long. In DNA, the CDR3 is TGCGCCAGCAGCCACGCGAGGGGGTCTGGAAACACCATATATTTT. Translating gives CASSHARGSGNTIYF.

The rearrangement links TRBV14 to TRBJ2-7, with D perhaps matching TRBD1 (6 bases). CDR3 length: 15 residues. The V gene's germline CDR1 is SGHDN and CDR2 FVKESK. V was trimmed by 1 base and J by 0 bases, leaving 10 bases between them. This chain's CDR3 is CASSQGGHPSYEQYF. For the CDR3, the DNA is TGTGCCAGCAGCCAAGGGGGACACCCCTCCTACGAGCAGTACTTC.

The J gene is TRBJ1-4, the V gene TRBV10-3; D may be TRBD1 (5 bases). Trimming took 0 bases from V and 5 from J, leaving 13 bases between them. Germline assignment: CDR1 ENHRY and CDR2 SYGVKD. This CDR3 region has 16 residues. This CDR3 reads CAISESFAPGNEKLFF. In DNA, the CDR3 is TGTGCCATCAGTGAGTCCTTCGCACCAGGGAATGAAAAACTGTTTTTT.

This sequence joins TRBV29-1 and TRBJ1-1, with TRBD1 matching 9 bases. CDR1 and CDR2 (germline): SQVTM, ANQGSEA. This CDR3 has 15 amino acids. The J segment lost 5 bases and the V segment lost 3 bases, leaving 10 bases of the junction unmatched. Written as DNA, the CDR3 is TGCAGCGTTGACCAGTTGCCCGACAGGGGGACTGAAGCTTTCTTT. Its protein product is CSVDQLPDRGTEAFF.